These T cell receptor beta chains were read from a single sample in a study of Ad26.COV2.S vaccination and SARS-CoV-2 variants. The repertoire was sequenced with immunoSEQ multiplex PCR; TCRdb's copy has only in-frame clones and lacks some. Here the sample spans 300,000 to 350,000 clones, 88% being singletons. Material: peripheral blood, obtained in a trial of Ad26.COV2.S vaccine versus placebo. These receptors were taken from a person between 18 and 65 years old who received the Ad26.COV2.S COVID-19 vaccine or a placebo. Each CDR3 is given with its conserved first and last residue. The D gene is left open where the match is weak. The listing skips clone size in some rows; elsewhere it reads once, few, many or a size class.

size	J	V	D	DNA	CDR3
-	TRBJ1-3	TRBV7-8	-	TGTGCCAGCAGCTTAGTAGGGGGTTCTGGAAACACCATATATTTT	CASSLVGGSGNTIYF
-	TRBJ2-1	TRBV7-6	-	TGTGCCAGCAGCTTGGGGGGAGTACAATACAATGAGCAGTTCTTC	CASSLGGVQYNEQFF
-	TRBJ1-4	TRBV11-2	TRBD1	TGTGCCAGCAGTCTACAGGGGGGCTGGGGTGAAAAACTGTTTTTT	CASSLQGGWGEKLFF
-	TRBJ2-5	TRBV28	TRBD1	TGTGCCAGCAGTTTCTCGACAGGGCGAAAGACCCAGTACTTC	CASSFSTGRKTQYF
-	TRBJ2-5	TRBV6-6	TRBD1	TGTGCCAGCAGTTACCCCGGGACAGAAGAGACCCAGTACTTC	CASSYPGTEETQYF
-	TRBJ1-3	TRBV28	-	TGTGCCAGCAGTTTAAGGGAGAGCTCTGGAAACACCATATATTTT	CASSLRESSGNTIYF
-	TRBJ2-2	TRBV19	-	TGTGCTTGTACTAGCTTTATCACTGACACCGGGGAGCTGTTTTTT	CACTSFITDTGELFF
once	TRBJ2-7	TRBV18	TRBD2	TGTGCCAGCTCACCACTTGCAGCGGGAGTTAGCACCTACGAGCAGTACTTC	CASSPLAAGVSTYEQYF
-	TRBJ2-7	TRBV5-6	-	TGTGCCAGCAGCTTGACTATGCGAGCCTACGAGCAGTACTTC	CASSLTMRAYEQYF
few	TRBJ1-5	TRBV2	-	TGTGCCAGCAGTGAAGGCAGTTATAGCAATCAGCCCCAGCATTTT	CASSEGSYSNQPQHF
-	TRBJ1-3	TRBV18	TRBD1	TGTGCCAGCTCACTCGGACAGGGAGCTGGAAACACCATATATTTT	CASSLGQGAGNTIYF
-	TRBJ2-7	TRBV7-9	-	TGTGCCAGCAGCTTAACGGGTTACGAGCAGTACTTC	CASSLTGYEQYF
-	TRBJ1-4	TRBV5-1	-	TGCGCCAGCAGCTTGGAAGGCGGAAAACTGTTTTTT	CASSLEGGKLFF
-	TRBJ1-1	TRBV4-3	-	TGCGCCAGCAGCCAAGATAGGTGGGTAACTGAAGCTTTCTTT	CASSQDRWVTEAFF
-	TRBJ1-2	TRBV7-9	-	TGTGCCAGCGCCTTGGGGGGAGACTATGGCTACACCTTC	CASALGGDYGYTF
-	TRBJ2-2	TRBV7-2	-	TGTGCCAGCAGCAAAGGGACGGTGAACACCGGGGAGCTGTTTTTT	CASSKGTVNTGELFF
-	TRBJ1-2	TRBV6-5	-	TGTGCCAGCAGTCCCCGGGGGCCAGGAGGCTACACCTTC	CASSPRGPGGYTF
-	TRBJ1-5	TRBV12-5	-	TGTGCTAGTGGTCCGTCAGGAGGCAATCAGCCCCAGCATTTT	CASGPSGGNQPQHF
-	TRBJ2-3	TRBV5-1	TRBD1	TGCGCCAGCAGCCCTACAGGGGGCGGATTTACAGATACGCAGTATTTT	CASSPTGGGFTDTQYF
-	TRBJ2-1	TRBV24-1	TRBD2	TGTGCCACCAGTGATCCGCGGGAGTTCGACAATGAGCAGTTCTTC	CATSDPREFDNEQFF
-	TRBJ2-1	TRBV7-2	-	TGTGCCAGCAGCTTAAGCGGACAGAGCTCCTACAATGAGCAGTTCTTC	CASSLSGQSSYNEQFF
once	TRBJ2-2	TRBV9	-	TGTGCCAGCAGCGTAGATGTTAGGGGCACCGGGGAGCTGTTTTTT	CASSVDVRGTGELFF
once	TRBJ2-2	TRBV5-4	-	TGTGCCAGCAGCTTGGCAGGGAGCTTGAACACCGGGGAGCTGTTTTTT	CASSLAGSLNTGELFF
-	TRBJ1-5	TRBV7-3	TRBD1	TGTGCCAGCAGTCCGGACAGGAAACATCAGCCCCAGCATTTT	CASSPDRKHQPQHF
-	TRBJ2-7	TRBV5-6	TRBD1	TGTGCCAGCAGCTCAACGGGACAGGGGTACGAGCAGTACTTC	CASSSTGQGYEQYF
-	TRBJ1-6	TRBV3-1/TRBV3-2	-	TGTGCCAGCAGCCAAGATTTTGGTACCCGCTCCTATAATTCACCCCTCCACTTT	CASSQDFGTRSYNSPLHF
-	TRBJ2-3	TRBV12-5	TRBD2	TGTGCTAGTGGTTTGCCCTGGACTAGCGGCACAGATACGCAGTATTTT	CASGLPWTSGTDTQYF
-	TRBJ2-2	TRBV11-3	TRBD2	TGTGCCAGCAGCTTAAGGCCCGGGAGGGGAGACGGGGAGCTGTTTTTT	CASSLRPGRGDGELFF
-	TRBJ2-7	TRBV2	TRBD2	TGTGCCAGCAGTGAAGCGCAGGCGGGAGGCTCCTACGAGCAGTACTTC	CASSEAQAGGSYEQYF
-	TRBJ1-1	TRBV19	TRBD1	TGTGCCAGCGGACAGGGGGCGCGAGGTCTTTATACTGAAGCTTTCTTT	CASGQGARGLYTEAFF
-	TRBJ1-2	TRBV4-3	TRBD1	TGCGCCAGCAGCCAGCAGACAGGGAACTATGGCTACACCTTC	CASSQQTGNYGYTF
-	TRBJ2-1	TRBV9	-	TGTGCCAGCAGCGTACGGGCAGTAGCGGCTAATGAGCAGTTCTTC	CASSVRAVAANEQFF
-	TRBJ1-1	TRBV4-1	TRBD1	TGCGCCAGCAGCCCTCCCGAGCCTTTTCTGGGGAGACAGGGGAACACTGAAGCTTTCTTT	CASSPPEPFLGRQGNTEAFF
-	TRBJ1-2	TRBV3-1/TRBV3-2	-	TGTGCCAGCCGGGGGGATACCTATGGCTACACCTTC	CASRGDTYGYTF
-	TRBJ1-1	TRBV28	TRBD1	TGTGCCAGCAGTACCTGGACAGGCACGAACACTGAAGCTTTCTTT	CASSTWTGTNTEAFF
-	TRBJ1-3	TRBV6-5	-	TGTGCCAGCAGTTACTCGATGCAGATCTCTGGAAACACCATATATTTT	CASSYSMQISGNTIYF
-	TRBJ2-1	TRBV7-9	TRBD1	TGTGCCAGCGGGACAGATGCCTACAATGAGCAGTTCTTC	CASGTDAYNEQFF
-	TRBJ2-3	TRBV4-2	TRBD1	TGTGCCAGCAGCCAGCTTACAGGGGCCCTTAGCACAGATACGCAGTATTTT	CASSQLTGALSTDTQYF
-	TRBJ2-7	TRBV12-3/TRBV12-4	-	TGTGCCAGCAGTTTGAAAGGGGCCGAGCAGTACTTC	CASSLKGAEQYF
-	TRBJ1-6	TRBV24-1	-	TGTGCCACCCGGTCAGGAAAACTATACAATTCACCCCTCCACTTT	CATRSGKLYNSPLHF
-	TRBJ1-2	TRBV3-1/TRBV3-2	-	TGTGCCAGCAGCCAAGATGGGGCGGTCTATGGCTACACCTTC	CASSQDGAVYGYTF
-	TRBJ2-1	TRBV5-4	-	TGTGCCAGCAGCTTGGGGGGCTTTACCTCCTACAATGAGCAGTTCTTC	CASSLGGFTSYNEQFF
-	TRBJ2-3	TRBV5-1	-	TGCGCCAGCAGCGAATCACTAGCAGATACGCAGTATTTT	CASSESLADTQYF
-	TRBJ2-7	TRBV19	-	TGTGCCAGTGGGGACATGTCCTACGAGCAGTACTTC	CASGDMSYEQYF
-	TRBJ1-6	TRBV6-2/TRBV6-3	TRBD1	TGTGCCAGCAGCCTCCGGGACAGGGATTCACCCCTCCACTTT	CASSLRDRDSPLHF
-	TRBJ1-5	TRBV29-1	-	TGCAGCGTTGCAAGGGGTGACAATCAGCCCCAGCATTTT	CSVARGDNQPQHF
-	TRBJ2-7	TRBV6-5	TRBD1	TGTGCCAGCAGGGACAGGGCCATGCCCTACGAGCAGTACTTC	CASRDRAMPYEQYF
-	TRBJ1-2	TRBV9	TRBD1	TGTGCCAGCAGCCCGACGGGACAGGGGTCGATCTATGGCTACACCTTC	CASSPTGQGSIYGYTF
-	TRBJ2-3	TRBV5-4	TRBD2	TGTGCCAGCAGCCATAGCGGGGGGGCTTCAGATACGCAGTATTTT	CASSHSGGASDTQYF
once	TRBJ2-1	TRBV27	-	TGTGCCAGCAGCCCACCCGCCTCCTACAATGAGCAGTTCTTC	CASSPPASYNEQFF
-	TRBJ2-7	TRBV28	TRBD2	TGTGCCGGCGGGGGAGCGCTAACCCGGTACGAGCAGTACTTC	CAGGGALTRYEQYF
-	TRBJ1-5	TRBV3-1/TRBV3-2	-	TGTGCCAGCAGCCTTTCGGAACAGGGAGCTAGCAATCAGCCCCAGCATTTT	CASSLSEQGASNQPQHF
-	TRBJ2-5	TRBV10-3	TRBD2	TGTGCCATCGCGGGAGGGTCCCAAGAGACCCAGTACTTC	CAIAGGSQETQYF
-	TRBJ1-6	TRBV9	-	TGTGCCAGCAGCGAGGGACGGACCCGCAATTCACCCCTCCACTTT	CASSEGRTRNSPLHF